Listed here are 14 T cell receptor beta chains from one sample, sequenced in a study of long-term antiretroviral therapy in people with HIV. The assay used was immunoSEQ (version v3.0), run at survey level. Assay: immunoSEQ multiplex PCR; the TCRdb copy retains only in-frame clones and omits some. This sample has some 26,000 clones, with less than 80% found just once. The sample in question was unsorted PBMCs, obtained 1.1 years before starting antiretroviral therapy. The receptors here all came from a woman aged 40 to 50 with HIV.

The chain joins TRBV6-5 to TRBJ2-5; D possibly uses TRBD1 or TRBD2 (5 bases each). Trimming removed 5 bases from V and 4 bases from J, with 14 bases in between. This CDR3 region has 14 residues. Per the germline V gene, CDR1 is MNHEY and CDR2 is SVGAGI. CDR3 sequence (DNA): TGTGCCAGCAGTGCCGGGACCAGCCTAGAGACCCAGTACTTC. Protein sequence: CASSAGTSLETQYF.

The chain couples TRBV5-4 to TRBJ2-5; D could derive from TRBD1 or TRBD2 (5 bases each). This CDR3 has 13 residues. Trimming took 5 bases from V and 0 from J, leaving 8 bases between them. CDR1 is SGHNT and CDR2 is YYREEE in the germline V gene (reference sequence). CDR3 nucleotide sequence: TGTGCCAGCAGGGGACCAAACCAAGAGACCCAGTACTTC. Translated, it gives CASRGPNQETQYF.

The chain is built from TRBV29-1 and TRBJ1-1; D is ambiguous. This CDR3 has 16 amino acids. With 2 bases removed from V and 1 base from J, the gap between germline ends came to 17 bases. Germline lookup yields CDR1 SQVTM and CDR2 ANQGSEA. The CDR3: CSVEIESFTWNTEAFF. CDR3 DNA sequence: TGCAGCGTTGAAATTGAGTCCTTTACTTGGAACACTGAAGCTTTCTTT.

A few counts support this clone. The V gene is TRBV30, the J gene TRBJ1-6, with TRBD1 identical over 9 bases. With V trimmed by 4 bases and J by 7 bases, 8 bases remained unmatched. This CDR3 is built from 15 residues. Germline V CDR1 and CDR2: GTSNPN, SVGIG (reference sequence). The DNA of the CDR3 is TGTGCCTGGAAAATCACAGGGGGCGGGAATTCACCCCTCCACTTT. Translated: CAWKITGGGNSPLHF.

J is TRBJ1-4 and V is TRBV10-2, with D possibly matching TRBD1 (6 bases). Between the trimmed V and J ends, which lost 6 bases and 1 base, there was a span of 6 bases. The germline gives CDR1 WSHSY, CDR2 SAAADI. The CDR3 consists of 13 residues. The DNA for the CDR3 is TGCGCCAGCAGGGACAGAACTAATGAAAAACTGTTTTTT. Translating gives CASRDRTNEKLFF.

The CDR3 nucleotides are TGTGCCAGCAGCCAATGGACAGGGTCGGGTGAGCAGTTCTTC. Translated: CASSQWTGSGEQFF. V usage is TRBV14 and J usage is TRBJ2-1, with TRBD1 matching over 8 bases. V lost 2 bases and J lost 9; bases outside the gene matches: 6. The CDR3 loop spans 14 amino acids. Germline V gene lookup returns CDR1 SGHDN and CDR2 FVKESK. The variable domain in full, with the rest retrieved from reference TRBV14 and TRBJ2-1, is EAGVTQFPSHSVIEKGQTVTLRCDPISGHDNLYWYRRVMGKEIKFLLHFVKESKQDESGMPNNRFLAERTGGTYSTLKVQPAELEDSGVYFCASSQWTGSGEQFFGPGTRLTVL.

The J gene is TRBJ2-3, the V gene TRBV29-1; D is unresolved. CDR3 length: 16 residues. Germline values: CDR1 SQVTM, CDR2 ANQGSEA. Trimming cost V 2 bases and J 0 bases, with 15 bases left between them. The CDR3 DNA sequence: TGCAGCGTTGAACCACAAGGGCGGATGAGCACAGATACGCAGTATTTT. This codes for CSVEPQGRMSTDTQYF.

This chain joins TRBV30 and TRBJ1-1; a possible D gene is TRBD1 (5 bases). CDR1 is GTSNPN and CDR2 is SVGIG in the germline V gene (reference sequence). V was pared by 3 bases and J by 4 bases, with 15 bases between. The length of the CDR3 is 14 residues. The CDR3 DNA reads as TGTGCCTGGAGCCGGGACGGCGGACGCACTGAAGCTTTCTTT. Protein product: CAWSRDGGRTEAFF.

J is TRBJ2-7 and V is TRBV6-5, with TRBD1 identical over 8 bases. Looked up from germline, CDR1 is MNHEY and CDR2 is SVGAGI. CDR3 length equals 14 residues. V was clipped by 4 bases and J by 2 bases; unmatched bases: 4. CDR3 region: CASSSSTGAYEQYF. CDR3 sequence (DNA): TGTGCCAGCAGTTCCTCGACAGGGGCCTACGAGCAGTACTTC.

Only a few counts were recorded for this clone. The V and J genes are TRBV4-3 and TRBJ2-7; D uncertain. There are 15 residues in the CDR3. The V gene's germline CDR1 is LGHNA and CDR2 YSLEER. Trimming stripped 0 bases from V and 3 bases from J, with 12 bases between. The CDR3 here is CASSQDLHTFYEQYF. CDR3 nucleotides: TGCGCCAGCAGCCAAGATCTGCATACCTTCTACGAGCAGTACTTC.

The CDR3 loop reads CASSLPGYNEQFF. The CDR3 coding sequence is TGTGCCAGCAGCCTACCCGGGTACAATGAGCAGTTCTTC. The chain recombines TRBV9 with TRBJ2-1; D ambiguous. Germline V gene lookup returns CDR1 SGDLS and CDR2 YYNGEE. This CDR3 comprises 13 residues. V lost 4 bases to trimming and J lost 4 bases, with 9 bases between them.

V is TRBV14 and J is TRBJ2-2, with D possibly matching TRBD2 (6 bases). This CDR3 region has 15 residues. Per the germline V gene, CDR1 is SGHDN and CDR2 is FVKESK. The germline V and J ends were trimmed by 6 bases and 1 base, with 12 bases remaining between them. CDR3 sequence reads: CASSGRGRNTGELFF. Here the CDR3 DNA reads TGTGCCAGCAGTGGGCGGGGCCGGAACACCGGGGAGCTGTTTTTT.

The J gene is TRBJ2-7, the V gene TRBV7-2; no reliable D call. The germline V and J ends were trimmed by 5 bases and 3 bases, with 14 bases remaining between them. The CDR3 totals 14 residues. The germline CDR1 and CDR2 sequences are SGHTA and FQGNSA. The DNA for the CDR3 is TGTGCCAGCAGCCGGTCCAGACCTGGCTACGAGCAGTACTTC. Translated, it gives CASSRSRPGYEQYF. The full variable domain, rest sourced from reference TRBV7-2 and TRBJ2-7, is GAGVSQSPSNKVTEKGKDVELRCDPISGHTALYWYRQSLGQGLEFLIYFQGNSAPDKSGLPSDRFSAERTGGSVSTLTIQRTQQEDSAVYLCASSRSRPGYEQYFGPGTRLTVT.

This clone was recorded once. J is TRBJ2-7 and V is TRBV5-1; perhaps TRBD1 as D (6 bases). The CDR3 has 14 residues. V dropped 5 bases and J dropped 3 bases, with 15 bases sitting between them. Germline V gene data show CDR1 as SGHRS and CDR2 as YFSETQ. The CDR3 DNA reads TGCGCCAGCAGAAGGACAGTTCTTAGCTACGAGCAGTACTTC. As protein: CASRRTVLSYEQYF. The variable domain in full, completed from reference TRBV5-1 and TRBJ2-7, reads KAGVTQTPRYLIKTRGQQVTLSCSPISGHRSVSWYQQTPGQGLQFLFEYFSETQRNKGNFPGRFSGRQFSNSRSEMNVSTLELGDSALYLCASRRTVLSYEQYFGPGTRLTVT.